This T cell receptor (beta chain) was identified in a study of T cells after yellow fever vaccination (dated by TCRdb to about 2019). Broadly, across the study: Libraries from fractions with low cell numbers were prepared with the SMART-Seq v4 Ultra Low Input RNA kit. To follow T-cell clones before and after both primary and booster YFV17D yellow fever vaccination, bulk TCR alpha and beta repertoires underwent longitudinal sequencing. The cohort comprised two healthy male donors, one aged 18 to 29 and one aged 30 to 40 years. Blood samples were taken at several timepoints before and after primary and secondary immunization, and bulk PBMC replicates and cell subsets were isolated. On the study overall, not on this receptor specifically: Most clones expanded after primary vaccination were re-detected after the booster (almost 97% of CD4 and more than 70% of CD8), suggesting broad memory maintenance. Because only a couple of donors were included in the study, the extent to which the findings can be generalized is limited. Compared with the primary T-cell response, the secondary T-cell response was faster but weaker, reaching its peak on day 5 rather than on day 15. A small fraction of clonotypes showed up in both the CD4 and CD8 compartments, probably as a result of convergent recombination. Computational filtering was needed because FACS-sorted repertoires could contain abundant contaminating clonotypes from the bulk population.

The reads were generated on an Illumina NovaSeq 6000. TCR cDNA was synthesized by 5'RACE template switching, through which a universal primer site and unique molecular identifiers were introduced. Priming for cDNA synthesis came from both the TCR alpha and TCR beta constant segments. Libraries were amplified in two PCR steps, with sample barcodes and sequencing adapters added in the second step. Libraries were sequenced on Illumina HiSeq 2500 (2x100 bp) or NovaSeq (2x150 bp). Regarding the original processing steps: MIGEC was used to demultiplex reads and collapse the reads into UMI consensus sequences, and MiXCR was used for V(D)J alignment. Using edgeR on replicate PBMC samples, clonotypes were called vaccine-responding if FDR was below 0.01 and the log2 fold change was above 5 up to day 15. CD4 or CD8 identity was assigned to each bulk clonotype according to whether the clonotype was present at higher abundance in the sequenced CD4 repertoire or the sequenced CD8 repertoire. Using fastp trimming at Q25 and MiXCR clonotype assembly, TCRdb reanalyzed the public sequencing data and kept in-frame beta chains. Identical CDR3 protein sequences are pooled into one entry, listed with their most common genes and DNA. TCRdb, rather than the study authors, made the V and J calls. This sample lists about 350,000 distinct CDR3 sequences; roughly 4.3% were detected once. The ten most abundant clones make up 20% to 25% of the sample.

The CDR3 runs 17 amino acids, cysteine and phenylalanine included. The only DNA kept is the CDR3, 51 bases in frame from the first base. V and J lose 0 bases and 0 bases, and a span of 15 bases separates them. Per the germline V gene (reference sequence), DFQATT is the CDR1 and SNEGSKA is the CDR2. A remark on this clonotype: No antigen is known for it. Base qualities are missing; no much larger clone stands one base away.

According to the study, the label for this sample's treatment or condition signals: live attenuated yellow fever vaccine strain. At each blood-draw timepoint, two biological replicates of bulk PBMCs were collected. A standard Ficoll-Paque protocol was used to isolate PBMCs from peripheral blood. RNA was extracted with TriZol from bulk PBMCs, CD4 and CD8 fractions, and dextramer-positive and dextramer-negative fractions. The sequence links TRBV20-1 to TRBJ2-1; the D assignment is uncertain and may be TRBD1 or TRBD2, with 5 bases supporting each. Material: PBMCs, obtained 5 days after the yellow fever booster vaccination. The clonotype originates from a young man who received the YFV17D yellow fever vaccine. CDR3 reads: CSARDRYRGSSYNEQFF. The DNA reads TGCAGTGCTAGAGATAGGTATCGGGGCAGCTCCTACAATGAGCAGTTCTTC.